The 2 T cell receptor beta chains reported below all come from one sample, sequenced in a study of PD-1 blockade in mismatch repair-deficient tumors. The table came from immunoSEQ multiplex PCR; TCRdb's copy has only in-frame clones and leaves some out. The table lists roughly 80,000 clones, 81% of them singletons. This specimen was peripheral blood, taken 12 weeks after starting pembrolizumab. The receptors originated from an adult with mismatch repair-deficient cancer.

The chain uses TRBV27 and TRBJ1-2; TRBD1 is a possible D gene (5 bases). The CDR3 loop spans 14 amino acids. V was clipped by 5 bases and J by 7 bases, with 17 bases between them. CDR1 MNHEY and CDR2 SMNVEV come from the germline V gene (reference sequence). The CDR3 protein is CASSTVREFAGYTF. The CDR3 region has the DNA TGTGCCAGCAGTACTGTCAGGGAATTTGCTGGCTACACCTTC.

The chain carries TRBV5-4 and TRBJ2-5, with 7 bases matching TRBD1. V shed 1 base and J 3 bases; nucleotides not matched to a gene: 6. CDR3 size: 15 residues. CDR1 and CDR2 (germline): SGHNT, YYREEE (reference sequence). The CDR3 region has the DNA TGTGCCAGCAGCTTGCCAGACAGGGAGAAAGAGACCCAGTACTTC. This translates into CASSLPDREKETQYF.